This entry lists 8 T cell receptor beta chains sequenced from one sample in a study of early T cells in non-severe SARS-CoV-2 infection (dated by TCRdb to about 2021). Libraries were made using 5' RACE. Sequencing relied on a NextSeq 500. The public reads were reanalyzed by TCRdb: fastp trimming at Q25, MiXCR alignment, in-frame beta chains only. CDR3 protein duplicates are merged, each entry listing the most common genes and DNA. The sample table holds some 64,000 distinct CDR3 sequences, of which 18% were seen once. Jointly, the top ten make up about 8.4% of the sample. Source: whole blood, taken at baseline. The receptors come from an adult who was a healthcare worker with PCR-confirmed SARS-CoV-2 infection or an uninfected control (not recorded which).

This clonotype came up a few times. The chain uses TRBV9 and TRBJ1-2; possibly TRBD1 for D (6 bases). Germline V CDR1 and CDR2: SGDLS, YYNGEE. Deletions cut 3 bases from V and 5 bases from J, with 20 bases between. CDR3 length equals 16 residues. CDR3 in DNA: TGTGCCAGCAGCGACCCCAGGGGTAGTAGCGCGTATGGCTACACCTTC. Its protein product is CASSDPRGSSAYGYTF.

This chain connects TRBV6-1 to TRBJ1-1; D not resolved. The CDR3 has 13 residues. Germline V gene data show CDR1 as MNHNS and CDR2 as SASEGT. V was cut by 3 bases and J by 0 bases, with 5 bases left in between. In DNA, the CDR3 is TGTGCCAGCAGTGATTCCCTGAACACTGAAGCTTTCTTT. It specifies CASSDSLNTEAFF.

This clonotype was seen repeatedly, ten times or more. This chain connects TRBV6-2 or TRBV6-3 to TRBJ1-2; D might be TRBD1 (5 bases). CDR1 is MNHEY, CDR2 SVGEGT, per germline. With 2 bases removed from V and 3 bases from J, the gap between germline ends came to 25 bases. The CDR3 length is 19 residues. The CDR3 DNA reads TGTGCCAGCAGTTACACCGGTGAAGGGGCGTACGGCCACTACTATGGCTACACCTTC. Its protein product is CASSYTGEGAYGHYYGYTF.

The chain joins TRBV20-1 to TRBJ2-1; TRBD2 matches 13 bases. CDR3 length: 15 amino acids. The V and J ends lost 7 bases and 5 bases, in that order; junction bases with no gene match: 8. Germline V CDR1 and CDR2: DFQATT, SNEGSKA (reference sequence). The CDR3 region has the DNA TGCAGTGTTCCTAGACTAGCGGGAGGCAACAATGAGCAGTTCTTC. Translating gives CSVPRLAGGNNEQFF.

This clonotype was recorded a few times. The rearrangement joins TRBV14 to TRBJ1-4, with 7 positions matching TRBD1. The CDR3 runs 15 residues. Germline V CDR1 and CDR2: SGHDN, FVKESK. V shed 1 base, J shed 8 bases, and the junction held 7 bases outside the gene matches. The CDR3 spells CASSQGTGVGEKLFF. In nucleotides, the CDR3 is TGTGCCAGCAGCCAAGGGACAGGTGTCGGCGAAAAACTGTTTTTT. The variable domain in full, completed from reference TRBV14 and TRBJ1-4, reads EAGVTQFPSHSVIEKGQTVTLRCDPISGHDNLYWYRRVMGKEIKFLLHFVKESKQDESGMPNNRFLAERTGGTYSTLKVQPAELEDSGVYFCASSQGTGVGEKLFFGSGTQLSVL.

The chain uses TRBV20-1 and TRBJ2-3; D uncertain. Germline CDR1 reads DFQATT; CDR2 reads SNEGSKA (reference sequence). The CDR3 runs to 15 residues. V was trimmed by 0 bases and J by 0 bases, leaving 10 bases between them. The chain's CDR3 is CSARDLFGSTDTQYF. DNA of the CDR3: TGCAGTGCTAGAGATCTGTTCGGGAGCACAGATACGCAGTATTTT.

This clonotype has a handful of counts. CDR3: CASGTTGDPYEQYF. The CDR3 bases are TGTGCCAGCGGAACGACAGGGGACCCCTACGAGCAGTACTTC. The chain recombines TRBV2 with TRBJ2-7; 8 positions agree with TRBD1. This CDR3 has 14 residues. From germline, CDR1 is SNHLY and CDR2 FYNNEI. Trimming at V came to 8 bases and at J to 2 bases, leaving 8 bases not matched to a gene.

This clonotype was detected a few times. CDR3 DNA: TGTGCCAGCAGCTCGCAAACCCAGGGGACTGAAGCTTTCTTT. The encoded protein is CASSSQTQGTEAFF. The chain carries TRBV7-8 and TRBJ1-1, with D maybe TRBD1 (6 bases). CDR3 length: 14 residues. Germline CDR1 is SGHVS and CDR2 is FQNEAQ. Trimming shortened V by 4 bases and J by 5 bases, and 14 bases separated the two germline ends.